The entry below describes one TCR beta chain. This entry belongs to a study of shared clonotypes between healthy human individuals. This CDR3 is 17 amino acids long. The V segment lost 3 bases and the J segment 4 bases; nucleotides outside the gene matches: 14. Germline V lookup: CDR1 LNHDA, CDR2 SQIVND (reference sequence). Assay runs were performed at deep level. Genomic DNA per cell subset filled all wells of several immunoSEQ plates. Assay used: immunoSEQ multiplex PCR; TCRdb lists only in-frame clones, some missing. The data contain about 2.3 million clones, 80% to 95% of them singletons. This TCR came from a man aged 18 to 29 in good health. Some clones in this sample may be carry-over from other donors' samples. What was sequenced was naive CD4+ T cells from PBMCs. Regarding subset: CD45RA+ positively selected. The gene calls are TRBV19 and TRBJ1-1; 7 bases match TRBD1. The CDR3 region has the DNA TGTGCCAGTAGTATCAACGCCTTTACAGGGGTGGGCACTGAAGCTTTCTTT. Encoded protein: CASSINAFTGVGTEAFF.